The 10 T cell receptor beta chains listed next were all sequenced from one sample in a study of T cells in Graves' hyperthyroidism and ophthalmopathy. Authors of the study amplified TCR beta CDR3 regions from RNA transcripts. HTBI primers were used for first-round RT-PCR of the TCR CDR3. TCRdb ran MiXCR on the multiplex PCR reads and lists one entry per CDR3 protein. The sample includes fewer than 650,000 distinct CDR3 sequences, 14% of them seen just once. The source material was blood. Receptors were obtained from a woman aged 18 to 35 with Graves' ophthalmopathy.

The rearrangement uses TRBV24-1 and TRBJ2-1, with TRBD2 matching 14 bases. Germline assignment: CDR1 KGHDR and CDR2 SFDVKD. J gave up 8 bases and V 4 bases, and 9 bases lay outside the gene matches. The CDR3 is 17 residues long. CDR3 loop: CATSESGLAGARDEQFF. In DNA, the CDR3 is TGTGCCACCAGTGAATCGGGACTAGCGGGGGCTAGGGATGAGCAGTTCTTC.

This clonotype appeared many times. The CDR3 nucleotides read TGTGCCAGCAGCTTAGCTCGGAGTGTGGGGATCGGTGGAAACACCATATATTTT. Its protein product is CASSLARSVGIGGNTIYF. This chain links TRBV7-9 with TRBJ1-3; unclear D gene. The germline V and J ends were trimmed by 0 bases and 3 bases, with 18 bases remaining between them. Per the germline V gene, CDR1 is SEHNR and CDR2 is FQNEAQ (reference sequence). The CDR3 is 18 amino acids.

Of note for this clonotype: This could be a read error, since a much larger clone is one nucleotide away. The chain carries TRBV6-5 and TRBJ2-2, with 10 nucleotides matching TRBD1. The J call is uncertain, as TRBJ1-1 better fits the DNA end. The CDR3 totals 13 residues. CDR1 is MNHEY, CDR2 SVGAGI, per germline. As DNA, the CDR3 is TGTGCCAGCAGTTACTCCCGGACAGGGGGAGCTTTCTTT. It translates to CASSYSRTGGAFF.

This clonotype was detected a few times. The junction departs from the called germline gene at one end, perhaps through a read error. The chain has TRBV7-7 and TRBJ2-3; D not resolved. The CDR3 extends over 13 amino acids. Germline values: CDR1 SSHAT, CDR2 FNYEAQ (reference sequence). CDR3 region: CASSLFDTDTQYF. CDR3 in DNA: TGTGCTAGCAGCTTATTCGACACAGATACGCAGTATTTT.

J is TRBJ2-5 and V is TRBV4-2, with TRBD1 identical over 9 bases. From germline, CDR1 is LGHNA and CDR2 YNFKEQ. The CDR3 covers 16 residues. V gave up 0 bases and J gave up 7 bases; unmatched junction bases: 9. The CDR3 is CASSQEGTGPKVTQYF. CDR3 coding DNA: TGTGCCAGCAGCCAAGAAGGGACAGGGCCTAAGGTGACCCAGTACTTC.

This clonotype was counted a few times. This chain uses TRBV24-1 with TRBJ1-5; TRBD1 agrees at 9 bases. In germline, CDR1 is KGHDR, CDR2 SFDVKD. V trimming: 5 bases; J trimming: 10 bases; junction bases outside the gene matches: 5. CDR3 length: 13 amino acids. DNA of the CDR3: TGTGCCACCAGTGGGACAGGGGCGGCCCCCCAGCATTTT. Protein: CATSGTGAAPQHF.

For this clonotype: This clone may be a read error of a much larger clone one base away. The V and J genes are TRBV7-9 and TRBJ2-7; D possibly corresponds to TRBD2 (5 bases). The CDR3 length is 15 residues. Trimming shortened V by 3 bases and J by 3 bases, and 15 bases separated the two germline ends. CDR1 and CDR2 from the germline V gene are SEHNR and FQNEAQ (reference sequence). The CDR3 reads CASSFHVRGIYEQYF. The CDR3 DNA reads TGTGCCAGCAGCTTCCATGTCAGAGGGATCTACGAGCAGTACTTC.

Ten or more counts support this clonotype. The rearrangement links TRBV2 to TRBJ2-5, with unresolved D. Germline V CDR1 and CDR2: SNHLY, FYNNEI. This CDR3 contains 14 residues. Trimming left V 3 bases short and J 0 bases short, with 8 bases between. DNA for the CDR3: TGTGCCAGCAGTGAGCGGTTCAACCAAGAGACCCAGTACTTC. This sequence encodes CASSERFNQETQYF.

This clonotype was counted at least ten times. The chain carries TRBV5-1 and TRBJ2-7, with 10 nucleotides matching TRBD2. CDR1 is SGHRS and CDR2 is YFSETQ in the germline V gene. V lost 1 base, J lost 2 bases, and 3 bases stayed unmatched. The CDR3 extends over 15 amino acids. CDR3: CASSLQREGPYEQYF. The CDR3 coding sequence is TGCGCCAGCAGCTTGCAGCGGGAGGGCCCCTACGAGCAGTACTTC.

Many counts were recorded for this clonotype. The chain recombines TRBV12-3 or TRBV12-4 with TRBJ2-7, with D perhaps TRBD1 or TRBD2 (5 bases each). This CDR3 comprises 14 residues. The V and J ends lost 6 bases and 2 bases respectively, with 14 bases between them. This CDR3 is CASSPGQGTYEQYF. The CDR3 DNA follows: TGTGCCAGCAGCCCGGGGCAGGGCACCTACGAGCAGTACTTC.